Below, 20 T cell receptor beta chains from the same sample are listed, as sequenced in a study of shared clonotypes between healthy human individuals. The protocol was immunoSEQ multiplex PCR, while the TCRdb copy is restricted to in-frame clones and leaves out a portion. The sample consists of roughly 450,000 clones, approximately 85% of them appearing once. Sequenced input: PBMCs. The origin of the receptors is a woman between 35 and 50 years old in good health. Some clones in this sample may be carry-over from other donors' samples.

Comment on this clone: The likely explanation is a read error, given a far larger clone one base away. The CDR3 does not end in the conserved phenylalanine or tryptophan, so this is likely a read error. The gene calls are TRBV5-4 and TRBJ1-2, with a tentative D call TRBD1 (6 bases). Germline CDR1 is SGHNT and CDR2 is YYREEE (reference sequence). V was clipped by 0 bases and J by 4 bases, with 10 bases between them. The CDR3 extends over 14 amino acids. Written as DNA, the CDR3 is TGTGCCAGCAGCTTGGACAGGGAGGTCTATGGCTACACCCTC. Amino acids: CASSLDREVYGYTL.

The rearrangement uses TRBV5-4 and TRBJ2-7, with TRBD2 matching over 9 bases. CDR3 length: 16 amino acids. CDR1 is SGHNT, CDR2 YYREEE, per germline (reference sequence). V gave up 0 bases and J gave up 0 bases; unmatched junction bases: 4. CDR3 loop: CASSLGSGGPSYEQYF. In DNA form, the CDR3 reads TGTGCCAGCAGCTTGGGTAGCGGGGGCCCCTCCTACGAGCAGTACTTC.

The V gene is TRBV14, the J gene TRBJ1-1, with 8 bases identical to TRBD1. Germline CDR1 reads SGHDN; CDR2 reads FVKESK. The CDR3 spans 14 residues. J lost 1 base, V lost 3 bases, and 1 base had no gene match. The CDR3, as DNA: TGTGCCAGCAGCCATGGACAGGGGAACACTGAAGCTTTCTTT. This encodes CASSHGQGNTEAFF. The entire variable domain, with the rest obtained from reference TRBV14 and TRBJ1-1, is as follows: EAGVTQFPSHSVIEKGQTVTLRCDPISGHDNLYWYRRVMGKEIKFLLHFVKESKQDESGMPNNRFLAERTGGTYSTLKVQPAELEDSGVYFCASSHGQGNTEAFFGQGTRLTVV.

The V call is TRBV5-1, the J call TRBJ2-2; possible D gene TRBD2, 6 bases. V lost 2 bases to trimming and J lost 1 base, with 9 bases between them. CDR3 length equals 15 residues. The germline CDR1 and CDR2 sequences are SGHRS and YFSETQ. Here the CDR3 DNA reads TGCGCCAGCAGCTTCTTGGGGGGGAACACCGGGGAGCTGTTTTTT. It is translated as CASSFLGGNTGELFF.

The V and J genes are TRBV9 and TRBJ2-3, with a possible D match to TRBD2 (5 bases). The V and J ends lost 4 bases and 1 base respectively, with 10 bases between them. Germline V lookup: CDR1 SGDLS, CDR2 YYNGEE. This CDR3 spans 14 amino acids. CDR3 coding DNA: TGTGCCAGCAGCCGGCTTAGCGGCACAGATACGCAGTATTTT. Translating it yields CASSRLSGTDTQYF.

A note on this clone: This CDR3 is also generated by other DNA sequences in the sample. The V gene is TRBV5-4, the J gene TRBJ2-7; D is ambiguous. The V end was cut by 2 bases, the J end by 3 bases, with 6 bases between. From germline, CDR1 is SGHNT and CDR2 YYREEE (reference sequence). CDR3 size: 12 residues. CDR3 DNA: TGTGCCAGCAGCTTTGGGGTCTACGAGCAGTACTTC. Encoded protein: CASSFGVYEQYF.

The chain has TRBV4-3 and TRBJ1-2; D unresolved. This CDR3 region has 17 residues. CDR1 and CDR2 (germline): LGHNA, YSLEER. V was trimmed by 0 bases and J by 6 bases, leaving 20 bases between them. CDR3 in amino acids: CASSQDASSLRVNGYTF. In DNA form, the CDR3 reads TGCGCCAGCAGCCAAGATGCTAGCTCCCTCCGTGTTAATGGCTACACCTTC.

The chain couples TRBV7-9 to TRBJ2-2, with 10 nucleotides matching TRBD2. Germline V gene lookup returns CDR1 SEHNR and CDR2 FQNEAQ (reference sequence). The length of the CDR3 is 15 residues. With 2 bases clipped from V and 10 bases from J, the junction kept 7 bases outside the gene matches. CDR3 in DNA: TGTGCCAGCAGCTTACGATGGGGGACTAGCGAGGAGCTGTTTTTT. It encodes CASSLRWGTSEELFF.

This clone showed up many times. The chain is built from TRBV7-9 and TRBJ1-5; D is ambiguous. The CDR3 sequence is 14 residues long. With 5 bases removed from V and 5 bases from J, the gap between germline ends came to 13 bases. The germline CDR1 and CDR2 sequences are SEHNR and FQNEAQ (reference sequence). The CDR3 reads CASSTGEWYQPQHF. The DNA for the CDR3 is TGTGCCAGCAGCACCGGAGAATGGTATCAGCCCCAGCATTTT.

The rearrangement joins TRBV6-1 to TRBJ2-7; D gene ambiguous. The ends were cut back, 8 bases at V and 3 bases at J, with 14 bases in the middle. Germline values: CDR1 MNHNS, CDR2 SASEGT. The CDR3 consists of 13 residues. CDR3 loop: CASGLVANYEQYF. DNA for the CDR3: TGTGCCAGCGGTTTAGTCGCGAACTACGAGCAGTACTTC.

This rearrangement joins TRBV7-9 to TRBJ1-5, with 8 bases identical to TRBD1. V gave up 0 bases and J gave up 4 bases; unmatched junction bases: 8. The CDR3 has 17 amino acids. Germline CDR1 SEHNR, CDR2 FQNEAQ (reference sequence). In DNA, the CDR3 is TGTGCCAGCAGCTTAGCTACGTCGACAGGGGTAAATCAGCCCCAGCATTTT. Its protein is CASSLATSTGVNQPQHF.

This chain links TRBV10-3 with TRBJ2-3; 8 positions match TRBD1. The V and J ends lost 10 bases and 7 bases, in that order; junction bases with no gene match: 4. The CDR3 has 11 residues. Germline assignment: CDR1 ENHRY and CDR2 SYGVKD. The CDR3 here is CATTGENTQYF. The CDR3 nucleotides are TGTGCCACGACAGGGGAAAATACGCAGTATTTT.

The table lists this clone with a count of one. This chain connects TRBV29-1 to TRBJ2-3; 8 positions match TRBD2. The germline V gene encodes CDR1 SQVTM and CDR2 ANQGSEA. J gave up 0 bases and V 4 bases, and 9 bases lay outside the gene matches. This CDR3 has 16 residues. CDR3 DNA sequence: TGCAGCGTTGGGGGGGTCGGCGGGAGGAGCACAGATACGCAGTATTTT. Translating gives CSVGGVGGRSTDTQYF.

This clone occurred a few times. This chain links TRBV4-2 with TRBJ2-5, with D tentatively TRBD1 or TRBD2 (5 bases each). The J call is in doubt because the DNA end fits TRBJ2-7 better. CDR1 is LGHNA and CDR2 is YNFKEQ in the germline V gene. This CDR3 contains 16 residues. Written as DNA, the CDR3 is TGTGCCAGCAGCCAAGACGAGGGGCAGGGCGTCGACGAGCAGTACTTC. As protein: CASSQDEGQGVDEQYF.

This chain connects TRBV28 to TRBJ2-4; tentative D call: TRBD2 (5 bases). Germline V gene data show CDR1 as MDHEN and CDR2 as SYDVKM. Trimming pared 8 bases from V and 0 bases from J, leaving 11 bases between. The CDR3 is made up of 14 amino acids. The CDR3 region is CASRRAAAKNIQYF. As DNA, the CDR3 is TGTGCCAGCCGGCGGGCAGCAGCCAAAAACATTCAGTACTTC.

The V and J genes are TRBV5-1 and TRBJ2-1; 11 nucleotides align to TRBD2. The ends lost 2 bases at V and 0 bases at J; junction bases unmatched: 13. The CDR3 has 20 residues. The germline V gene has CDR1 SGHRS and CDR2 YFSETQ. The CDR3 protein is CASSFFPLASGRSSYNEQFF. CDR3 DNA: TGCGCCAGCAGCTTCTTTCCCCTCGCTAGCGGGAGGAGCTCCTACAATGAGCAGTTCTTC.

Comment on this clone: Other DNA sequences in the sample encode the same CDR3. This chain's CDR3 is CASSYSRSNQPQHF. The CDR3, as DNA: TGTGCCAGCAGTTACTCTCGGAGCAATCAGCCCCAGCATTTT. V gene TRBV6-5 combines with J gene TRBJ1-5; D remains unclear. With 0 bases removed from V and 1 base from J, the gap between germline ends came to 4 bases. Looked up from germline, CDR1 is MNHEY and CDR2 is SVGAGI. The CDR3 covers 14 residues.

The chain has TRBV10-3 and TRBJ2-3; D not resolved. The V gene's germline CDR1 is ENHRY and CDR2 SYGVKD. The CDR3 loop spans 13 amino acids. The V gene lost 0 bases and the J gene lost 2 bases, with 3 bases spanning the gap. The DNA of the CDR3 is TGTGCCATCAGTGAGTCTTACACAGATACGCAGTATTTT. Translated: CAISESYTDTQYF.

Of note for this clone: Other nucleotide sequences from this sample produce the same CDR3. The CDR3 protein is CAWSGAKTQYF. The CDR3 nucleotides are TGTGCCTGGAGCGGGGCGAAGACCCAGTACTTC. The chain is built from TRBV30 and TRBJ2-5, with D perhaps being TRBD1 or TRBD2 (5 bases each). The CDR3 totals 11 residues. Per the germline V gene, CDR1 is GTSNPN and CDR2 is SVGIG (reference sequence). V was cut by 3 bases and J by 6 bases, with 8 bases left in between.

In regard to this clone: The junction shows a germline mismatch at one end, possibly a read error. Other DNA sequences in the same sample also yield this CDR3. J is TRBJ1-2 and V is TRBV30; D is possibly TRBD1 (6 bases). The CDR3 loop spans 15 amino acids. Germline V gene sequence: CDR1 GTSNPN, CDR2 SVGIG (reference sequence). The CDR3 nucleotides are TGCGCCTGGAGTCTGGGCAGGGGAGGCAACTATGGCTACACCTTC. The encoded protein is CAWSLGRGGNYGYTF.